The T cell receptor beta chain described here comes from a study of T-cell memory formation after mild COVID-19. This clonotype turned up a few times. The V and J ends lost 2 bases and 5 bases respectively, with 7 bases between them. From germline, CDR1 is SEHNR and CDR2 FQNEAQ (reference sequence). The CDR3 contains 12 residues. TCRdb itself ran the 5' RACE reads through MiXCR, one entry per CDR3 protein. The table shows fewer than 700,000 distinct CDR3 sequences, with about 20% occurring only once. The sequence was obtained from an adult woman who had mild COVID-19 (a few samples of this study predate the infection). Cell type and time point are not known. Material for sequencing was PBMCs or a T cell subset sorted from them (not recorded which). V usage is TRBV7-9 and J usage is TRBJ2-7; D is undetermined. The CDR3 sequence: CASSLTWNEQYF. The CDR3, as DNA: TGTGCCAGCAGCTTAACGTGGAACGAGCAGTACTTC.